These T cell receptor beta chains were read from a single sample in a study of T cells after yellow fever vaccination. TCRdb re-called the 5' RACE reads with MiXCR, one entry per CDR3 protein. The profile shows a few hundred thousand distinct CDR3 sequences, roughly 7.2% of them singletons. The sample consisted of CD4+ T cells sorted from PBMCs, taken 15 days after the yellow fever booster vaccination. These receptor sequences come from a man younger than 40 who received the YFV17D yellow fever vaccine. The CDR3 runs from the conserved cysteine through the conserved F or W. The D gene is left open where the match is weak. Only part of the rows carry a size: once, few, many, or a class if the clone is expanded.

CDR3 protein: CASSRPGRSYNEQFF
CDR3 DNA: TGTGCCAGCAGCCGACCGGGACGGAGCTACAATGAGCAGTTCTTC
clone size: many
V gene: TRBV14
J gene: TRBJ2-1
D gene: .

CDR3 protein: CASSEVRDHEGGGEQFF
CDR3 DNA: TGTGCCAGCAGTGAGGTCCGGGACCACGAAGGGGGGGGTGAGCAGTTCTTC
clone size: .
V gene: TRBV25-1
J gene: TRBJ2-1
D gene: .

CDR3 protein: CASSQAMASYNEQFF
CDR3 DNA: TGCGCCAGCAGCCAAGCGATGGCCTCCTACAATGAGCAGTTCTTC
clone size: few
V gene: TRBV4-3
J gene: TRBJ2-1
D gene: .

CDR3 protein: CASSLTGLPGGETQYF
CDR3 DNA: TGTGCCAGCAGCTTAACCGGGCTCCCGGGGGGGGAGACCCAGTACTTC
clone size: .
V gene: TRBV5-4
J gene: TRBJ2-5
D gene: TRBD2

CDR3 protein: CASSPPEATEAFF
CDR3 DNA: TGCGCCAGCAGCCCGCCTGAGGCCACTGAAGCTTTCTTT
clone size: few
V gene: TRBV5-1
J gene: TRBJ1-1
D gene: .

CDR3 protein: CASSFERGIGETQYF
CDR3 DNA: TGTGCCAGCAGTTTCGAGAGGGGGATCGGCGAGACCCAGTACTTC
clone size: many
V gene: TRBV6-5
J gene: TRBJ2-5
D gene: .

CDR3 protein: CASSLASGLAGVELFF
CDR3 DNA: TGTGCCAGCAGCTTAGCGAGTGGACTAGCGGGAGTAGAATTGTTCTTC
clone size: few
V gene: TRBV7-8
J gene: TRBJ2-1
D gene: TRBD2

CDR3 protein: CSVGDNPNYGYTF
CDR3 DNA: TGCAGCGTGGGGGACAATCCTAACTATGGCTACACCTTC
clone size: .
V gene: TRBV29-1
J gene: TRBJ1-2
D gene: .

CDR3 protein: CAISESGRALADTQYF
CDR3 DNA: TGTGCCATCAGTGAAAGCGGGAGGGCTCTGGCAGATACGCAGTATTTT
clone size: many
V gene: TRBV10-3
J gene: TRBJ2-3
D gene: TRBD2

CDR3 protein: CASSLSPGPSYEQYF
CDR3 DNA: TGTGCCAGCAGTTTGTCCCCGGGGCCCTCCTACGAGCAGTACTTC
clone size: many
V gene: TRBV27
J gene: TRBJ2-7
D gene: .

CDR3 protein: CASRGGAPRNQPQHF
CDR3 DNA: TGTGCCAGCAGGGGAGGGGCCCCTCGCAATCAGCCCCAGCATTTT
clone size: few
V gene: TRBV27
J gene: TRBJ1-5
D gene: .

CDR3 protein: CSATPRSGPEKLFF
CDR3 DNA: TGCAGTGCTACACCCCGGTCAGGGCCCGAAAAACTGTTTTTT
clone size: .
V gene: TRBV20-1
J gene: TRBJ1-4
D gene: .

CDR3 protein: CAWGREATEAFF
CDR3 DNA: TGTGCCTGGGGGAGGGAAGCCACTGAAGCTTTCTTT
clone size: .
V gene: TRBV5-6
J gene: TRBJ1-1
D gene: .

CDR3 protein: CATGRTETQYF
CDR3 DNA: TGTGCCACGGGAAGGACGGAGACCCAGTACTTC
clone size: many
V gene: TRBV6-2/TRBV6-3
J gene: TRBJ2-5
D gene: .

CDR3 protein: CASSRLGQTYEQYF
CDR3 DNA: TGTGCCAGCTCACGATTGGGACAGACCTACGAGCAGTACTTC
clone size: few
V gene: TRBV18
J gene: TRBJ2-7
D gene: TRBD1

CDR3 protein: CSAITGRAYEQYF
CDR3 DNA: TGCAGTGCAATTACGGGACGGGCCTACGAGCAGTACTTC
clone size: few
V gene: TRBV20-1
J gene: TRBJ2-7
D gene: .

CDR3 protein: CSAIPGGTSETQYF
CDR3 DNA: TGCAGTGCCATCCCAGGGGGGACGAGTGAGACCCAGTACTTC
clone size: .
V gene: TRBV20-1
J gene: TRBJ2-5
D gene: .

CDR3 protein: CASSLGYLNQPQHF
CDR3 DNA: TGTGCCAGCAGTTTAGGATATTTAAATCAGCCCCAGCATTTT
clone size: .
V gene: TRBV12-3/TRBV12-4
J gene: TRBJ1-5
D gene: .

CDR3 protein: CISVPEARFEGPLPRTQYF
CDR3 DNA: .
clone size: few
V gene: TRBV7-5
J gene: TRBJ2-5
D gene: .

CDR3 protein: CSARDLVIGQASF
CDR3 DNA: TGCAGTGCTAGAGATCTCGTAATAGGACAGGCGTCCTTC
clone size: many
V gene: TRBV20-1
J gene: TRBJ2-7
D gene: TRBD1

CDR3 protein: CASSLRAGTTSSYNEQFF
CDR3 DNA: TGTGCCAGCAGCTTGCGAGCCGGGACCACAAGCTCCTACAATGAGCAGTTCTTC
clone size: many
V gene: TRBV9
J gene: TRBJ2-1
D gene: .

CDR3 protein: CASSSPPRGRYNEQYF
CDR3 DNA: TGTGCCAGCAGTTCTCCCCCCCGCGGGAGGTATAACGAGCAGTACTTC
clone size: many
V gene: TRBV12-3/TRBV12-4
J gene: TRBJ2-7
D gene: TRBD2

CDR3 protein: CSASLGLAPFF
CDR3 DNA: TGCAGTGCTAGTTTGGGACTAGCGCCGTTCTTC
clone size: few
V gene: TRBV20-1
J gene: TRBJ2-1
D gene: TRBD2

CDR3 protein: CASSQLTDTQYF
CDR3 DNA: TGTGCCAGCAGCCAACTCACAGATACGCAGTATTTT
clone size: many
V gene: TRBV3-1
J gene: TRBJ2-3
D gene: .

CDR3 protein: CATSRGGAQGLDTQYF
CDR3 DNA: TGTGCCACCAGCAGGGGAGGGGCGCAGGGCTTAGATACGCAGTATTTT
clone size: many
V gene: TRBV15
J gene: TRBJ2-3
D gene: TRBD2

CDR3 protein: CSANRDRRMDIQYF
CDR3 DNA: TGCAGTGCTAACCGGGACAGGAGGATGGACATTCAGTACTTC
clone size: few
V gene: TRBV20-1
J gene: TRBJ2-4
D gene: TRBD1

CDR3 protein: CSAFRGVPNNEQFF
CDR3 DNA: TGCAGTGCTTTCAGGGGCGTCCCCAACAATGAGCAGTTCTTC
clone size: .
V gene: TRBV20-1
J gene: TRBJ2-1
D gene: .

CDR3 protein: CASSSIRETQYF
CDR3 DNA: TGTGCCAGCAGTTCCATTCGGGAGACCCAGTACTTC
clone size: many
V gene: TRBV12-3/TRBV12-4
J gene: TRBJ2-5
D gene: .

CDR3 protein: CASSATGTGELFF
CDR3 DNA: TGTGCCAGCTCAGCGACCGGAACCGGGGAGCTGTTTTTT
clone size: .
V gene: TRBV18
J gene: TRBJ2-2
D gene: .

CDR3 protein: CSASLGTDTQYF
CDR3 DNA: TGCAGTGCTAGTCTGGGGACAGATACGCAGTATTTT
clone size: many
V gene: TRBV20-1
J gene: TRBJ2-3
D gene: .

CDR3 protein: CASSNRDSGLLWDYEQYF
CDR3 DNA: TGTGCCAGCAGCAACAGGGACAGCGGACTACTTTGGGACTACGAGCAGTACTTC
clone size: .
V gene: TRBV21-1
J gene: TRBJ2-7
D gene: .

CDR3 protein: CASSFHIGGMETQYF
CDR3 DNA: TGTGCCAGCAGTTTCCACATCGGTGGCATGGAGACCCAGTACTTC
clone size: .
V gene: TRBV12-3/TRBV12-4
J gene: TRBJ2-5
D gene: .

CDR3 protein: CSARDPKNTEAFF
CDR3 DNA: TGCAGTGCTAGAGATCCGAAGAACACTGAAGCTTTCTTT
clone size: .
V gene: TRBV20-1
J gene: TRBJ1-1
D gene: .

CDR3 protein: CASSQDLLAGVYNEQFF
CDR3 DNA: TGTGCCAGCAGCCAAGATTTGTTAGCGGGAGTGTACAATGAGCAGTTCTTC
clone size: .
V gene: TRBV14
J gene: TRBJ2-1
D gene: TRBD2

CDR3 protein: CSARGVLTEAFF
CDR3 DNA: TGCAGTGCTAGGGGGGTTTTGACTGAAGCTTTCTTT
clone size: .
V gene: TRBV20-1
J gene: TRBJ1-1
D gene: .

CDR3 protein: CASSTTSGQPQHF
CDR3 DNA: TGTGCCAGCAGCACCACTTCAGGTCAGCCCCAGCATTTT
clone size: .
V gene: TRBV7-2
J gene: TRBJ1-5
D gene: .

CDR3 protein: CASSHDYQPQHF
CDR3 DNA: TGTGCCAGCAGCCATGACTATCAGCCCCAGCATTTT
clone size: .
V gene: TRBV7-2
J gene: TRBJ1-5
D gene: .

CDR3 protein: CASRGTSGRRNNEQFF
CDR3 DNA: TGTGCCAGTAGAGGGACTAGCGGGAGAAGGAATAATGAGCAGTTCTTC
clone size: .
V gene: TRBV19
J gene: TRBJ2-1
D gene: TRBD2

CDR3 protein: CASSDRGSGADTQYF
CDR3 DNA: TGTGCCAGCAGTGACAGGGGTAGCGGGGCAGATACGCAGTATTTT
clone size: many
V gene: TRBV12-3/TRBV12-4
J gene: TRBJ2-3
D gene: .

CDR3 protein: CASSLGLNQPQHF
CDR3 DNA: TGTGCCAGCAGTTTGGGGCTAAATCAGCCCCAGCATTTT
clone size: many
V gene: TRBV12-3/TRBV12-4
J gene: TRBJ1-5
D gene: .

CDR3 protein: CASRGGRESEAFF
CDR3 DNA: TGTGCCAGCAGGGGGGGTCGGGAATCTGAAGCTTTCTTT
clone size: .
V gene: TRBV27
J gene: TRBJ1-1
D gene: .

CDR3 protein: CATSGTDDFYEQYF
CDR3 DNA: TGTGCCACCAGCGGGACAGATGATTTCTACGAGCAGTACTTC
clone size: few
V gene: TRBV24-1
J gene: TRBJ2-7
D gene: TRBD1

CDR3 protein: CASSPPGLVAEQFF
CDR3 DNA: TGTGCCAGCAGCCCCCCGGGACTAGTGGCTGAGCAGTTCTTC
clone size: .
V gene: TRBV5-5
J gene: TRBJ2-1
D gene: TRBD2

CDR3 protein: CSASGGYEQYF
CDR3 DNA: TGCAGTGCTAGTGGGGGCTACGAGCAGTACTTC
clone size: many
V gene: TRBV20-1
J gene: TRBJ2-7
D gene: .

CDR3 protein: CASRKPGQIETQYF
CDR3 DNA: TGTGCCAGCAGGAAACCGGGACAGATAGAGACCCAGTACTTC
clone size: many
V gene: TRBV11-2
J gene: TRBJ2-5
D gene: TRBD1

CDR3 protein: CSARDGAGGQETQYF
CDR3 DNA: TGCAGTGCTAGAGATGGGGCAGGGGGCCAAGAGACCCAGTACTTC
clone size: .
V gene: TRBV20-1
J gene: TRBJ2-5
D gene: TRBD1

CDR3 protein: CASRTSGRAFEQYF
CDR3 DNA: TGTGCCAGCAGAACCAGCGGGAGGGCCTTCGAGCAGTACTTC
clone size: many
V gene: TRBV3-1
J gene: TRBJ2-7
D gene: TRBD2

CDR3 protein: CASSIMGQDYEQYF
CDR3 DNA: TGTGCCAGTAGTATAATGGGACAGGACTACGAGCAGTACTTC
clone size: .
V gene: TRBV19
J gene: TRBJ2-7
D gene: TRBD1

CDR3 protein: CASSLALGQGQETQYF
CDR3 DNA: TGTGCCAGCAGCTTAGCGCTAGGACAGGGTCAAGAGACCCAGTACTTC
clone size: .
V gene: TRBV7-2
J gene: TRBJ2-5
D gene: TRBD1

CDR3 protein: CASSLETSGGYTF
CDR3 DNA: TGTGCCAGCAGCCTTGAAACATCTGGTGGCTACACCTTC
clone size: few
V gene: TRBV4-2
J gene: TRBJ1-2
D gene: .

CDR3 protein: CASSSRDRETQYF
CDR3 DNA: TGCGCCAGCAGTTCCAGGGATCGGGAGACCCAGTACTTC
clone size: .
V gene: TRBV10-1
J gene: TRBJ2-5
D gene: .

CDR3 protein: CATLLFGKGPTYGYTF
CDR3 DNA: TGTGCCACCCTCCTCTTCGGGAAGGGCCCAACCTATGGCTACACCTTC
clone size: few
V gene: TRBV27
J gene: TRBJ1-2
D gene: .

CDR3 protein: CASSSGQIYNEQFF
CDR3 DNA: TGCGCCAGCAGCTCGGGACAAATCTACAATGAGCAGTTCTTC
clone size: .
V gene: TRBV5-1
J gene: TRBJ2-1
D gene: .

CDR3 protein: CASSSPSPGLAGVVNEQFF
CDR3 DNA: TGTGCCAGCAGTTCTCCTTCACCGGGACTAGCGGGAGTAGTTAATGAGCAGTTCTTC
clone size: .
V gene: TRBV28
J gene: TRBJ2-1
D gene: TRBD2

CDR3 protein: CASSFGTNTEAFF
CDR3 DNA: TGTGCCAGCAGCTTTGGCACTAACACTGAAGCTTTCTTT
clone size: many
V gene: TRBV11-2
J gene: TRBJ1-1
D gene: .

CDR3 protein: CASSVGGRNTIYF
CDR3 DNA: TGTGCCAGCAGCGTTGGAGGGCGGAACACCATATATTTT
clone size: few
V gene: TRBV9
J gene: TRBJ1-3
D gene: .

CDR3 protein: CASSLNRQGGGGELFF
CDR3 DNA: TGTGCCAGCAGCCTAAATAGACAGGGTGGTGGCGGGGAGCTGTTTTTT
clone size: many
V gene: TRBV5-5
J gene: TRBJ2-2
D gene: TRBD1

CDR3 protein: CSAPKGRGSSRAGELFF
CDR3 DNA: TGCAGTGCCCCCAAAGGGCGGGGGTCTAGCCGCGCCGGGGAGCTGTTTTTT
clone size: .
V gene: TRBV20-1
J gene: TRBJ2-2
D gene: TRBD2

CDR3 protein: CASVRGSVPEPSGETQYF
CDR3 DNA: TGTGCCAGCGTTCGCGGGAGCGTTCCGGAACCATCAGGAGAGACCCAGTACTTC
clone size: many
V gene: TRBV6-4
J gene: TRBJ2-5
D gene: TRBD2